This is a list of T cell receptor beta chains from one sample in a study of blood T cell repertoires in COVID-19. Assay: immunoSEQ multiplex PCR; the TCRdb copy retains only in-frame clones and omits some. Among about 190,000 clones listed, around 80% were seen once. Sequencing input: peripheral blood. The origin of the receptors is a woman aged 45-60 years with acute or convalescent COVID-19. Each CDR3 is given with its conserved first and last residue. D genes are given only for firm matches. Expanded clones are given a class, and other clones once, few, many or no size at all.

clone_size: NA; d_call: TRBD1; v_call: TRBV5-5; j_call: TRBJ1-2; cdr3_nt: TGTGCCAGCAGCTCCGAGGACAGGGTGAAAAACACCTTC; cdr3_aa: CASSSEDRVKNTF
clone_size: NA; d_call: TRBD1; v_call: TRBV29-1; j_call: TRBJ2-7; cdr3_nt: TGCAGCGTTGCGAGAACAGGGGGCTACGAGCAGTACTTC; cdr3_aa: CSVARTGGYEQYF
clone_size: NA; d_call: NA; v_call: TRBV5-6; j_call: TRBJ2-7; cdr3_nt: TGTGCCAGCAGCTTGGGATCCAGGGATGGCGAGCAGTACTTC; cdr3_aa: CASSLGSRDGEQYF
clone_size: NA; d_call: NA; v_call: TRBV6-9; j_call: TRBJ2-7; cdr3_nt: TGTGCCAGCAGTTACGCCGGACAGCCCTACGAGCAGTACTTC; cdr3_aa: CASSYAGQPYEQYF
clone_size: NA; d_call: NA; v_call: TRBV19; j_call: TRBJ1-4; cdr3_nt: TGTGCCAGTAGTAGACAGTTTAATGAAAAACTGTTTTTT; cdr3_aa: CASSRQFNEKLFF
clone_size: NA; d_call: TRBD1; v_call: TRBV18; j_call: TRBJ2-3; cdr3_nt: TGTGCCAGCTCACCTAAGGACAGGGGAAGAACAGATACGCAGTATTTT; cdr3_aa: CASSPKDRGRTDTQYF
clone_size: NA; d_call: NA; v_call: TRBV10-3; j_call: TRBJ2-2; cdr3_nt: TGTGCCATCAGTGACAGGGTTGGTAACACCGGGGAGCTGTTTTTT; cdr3_aa: CAISDRVGNTGELFF
clone_size: once; d_call: NA; v_call: TRBV2; j_call: TRBJ2-7; cdr3_nt: TGTGCCAGCAGTACAAATCAGGGATACGAGCAGTACTTC; cdr3_aa: CASSTNQGYEQYF
clone_size: few; d_call: NA; v_call: TRBV6-5; j_call: TRBJ1-1; cdr3_nt: TGTGCCAGCAGGTTCAGGGGCAGGGACACTGAAGCTTTCTTT; cdr3_aa: CASRFRGRDTEAFF
clone_size: NA; d_call: NA; v_call: TRBV19; j_call: TRBJ2-7; cdr3_nt: TGTGCCAGTAGTATTAGGAACGGAGGATCCTACGAGCAGTACTTC; cdr3_aa: CASSIRNGGSYEQYF
clone_size: NA; d_call: NA; v_call: TRBV10-3; j_call: TRBJ1-2; cdr3_nt: TGTGCCATCAGTGAGCGAACGGACCAGGGTGGTGGCTACACCTTC; cdr3_aa: CAISERTDQGGGYTF
clone_size: NA; d_call: TRBD1; v_call: TRBV3-1/TRBV3-2; j_call: TRBJ1-1; cdr3_nt: TGTGCCAGCAGCCCAAGCGGACAGGGAGGCACTGAAGCTTTCTTT; cdr3_aa: CASSPSGQGGTEAFF
clone_size: NA; d_call: NA; v_call: TRBV6-5; j_call: TRBJ1-2; cdr3_nt: TGTGCCAGCAGCCCGGGGGGGAGATATGGCTACACCTTC; cdr3_aa: CASSPGGRYGYTF
clone_size: NA; d_call: TRBD1; v_call: TRBV6-2/TRBV6-3; j_call: TRBJ1-3; cdr3_nt: TGTGCCAGCAGTTCATCAGGGGGAAGAAGAGGAAACACCATATATTTT; cdr3_aa: CASSSSGGRRGNTIYF
clone_size: NA; d_call: NA; v_call: TRBV18; j_call: TRBJ1-4; cdr3_nt: TGTGCCAGCTCCCAGGCAACTAGTGAAAAACTGTTTTTT; cdr3_aa: CASSQATSEKLFF
clone_size: NA; d_call: NA; v_call: TRBV30; j_call: TRBJ2-1; cdr3_nt: TGTGCCTGGAACAGGGTCCACAATGAGCAGTTCTTC; cdr3_aa: CAWNRVHNEQFF
clone_size: once; d_call: TRBD2; v_call: TRBV7-9; j_call: TRBJ2-7; cdr3_nt: TGTGCCAGCAGATCTAGCGGGGGCCTTGACTACGAGCAGTACTTC; cdr3_aa: CASRSSGGLDYEQYF
clone_size: NA; d_call: TRBD2; v_call: TRBV2; j_call: TRBJ2-1; cdr3_nt: TGTGCCAGCAGTGCTGGAGGCGGGGGGGCCCGTGAGCAGTTCTTC; cdr3_aa: CASSAGGGGAREQFF
clone_size: NA; d_call: NA; v_call: TRBV20-1; j_call: TRBJ2-1; cdr3_nt: TGCAGCTTTGCGGTTTACAATGAGCAGTTCTTC; cdr3_aa: CSFAVYNEQFF
clone_size: NA; d_call: NA; v_call: TRBV6-1; j_call: TRBJ1-2; cdr3_nt: TGTGCCAGCAGTGAAGTAGGTGGCACAGTCGGAGGCTACACCTTC; cdr3_aa: CASSEVGGTVGGYTF
clone_size: NA; d_call: NA; v_call: TRBV12-3/TRBV12-4; j_call: TRBJ1-6; cdr3_nt: TGTGCCAGCAGGCGGGGGGTTACTTCACCCCTCCACTTT; cdr3_aa: CASRRGVTSPLHF
clone_size: NA; d_call: NA; v_call: TRBV5-4; j_call: TRBJ2-7; cdr3_nt: TGTGCCAGCAGCTTGAAAAAAGGAGGCGACTACGAGCAGTACTTC; cdr3_aa: CASSLKKGGDYEQYF
clone_size: NA; d_call: NA; v_call: TRBV30; j_call: TRBJ2-1; cdr3_nt: TGTGCCTGGAGTGTCGGGATGACTTGGGAGTTCTTC; cdr3_aa: CAWSVGMTWEFF
clone_size: many; d_call: NA; v_call: TRBV6-2/TRBV6-3; j_call: TRBJ1-4; cdr3_nt: TGTGCCAGCAGTTACATCGGCAGGGAAAATGAAAAACTGTTTTTT; cdr3_aa: CASSYIGRENEKLFF
clone_size: NA; d_call: TRBD1; v_call: TRBV6-5; j_call: TRBJ1-2; cdr3_nt: TGTGCCAGCAGTCCCGGGACAGGGGTCTATGGCTACACCTTC; cdr3_aa: CASSPGTGVYGYTF
clone_size: NA; d_call: TRBD1; v_call: TRBV6-6; j_call: TRBJ2-7; cdr3_nt: TGTGCCAGCAGCTCCAGGGGGATACACGAGCAGTACTTC; cdr3_aa: CASSSRGIHEQYF
clone_size: NA; d_call: TRBD1; v_call: TRBV5-4; j_call: TRBJ2-7; cdr3_nt: TGTGCCAGCAGCTGGCTCGCAGGGACAGGTCTCGACGAGCAGTACTTC; cdr3_aa: CASSWLAGTGLDEQYF
clone_size: NA; d_call: NA; v_call: TRBV28; j_call: TRBJ1-5; cdr3_nt: TGTGCCAGCAGTTCAGGGACTTCCAGTGATCAGCCCCAGCATTTT; cdr3_aa: CASSSGTSSDQPQHF
clone_size: few; d_call: TRBD1; v_call: TRBV7-2; j_call: TRBJ1-1; cdr3_nt: TGTGCCAGCAGCTCGCAGGGGGTGATCAGGAACACTGAAGCTTTCTTT; cdr3_aa: CASSSQGVIRNTEAFF
clone_size: NA; d_call: TRBD1; v_call: TRBV19; j_call: TRBJ1-4; cdr3_nt: TGTGCCAGTAGGAACAGGGGGGAGGAAAAACTGTTTTTT; cdr3_aa: CASRNRGEEKLFF
clone_size: NA; d_call: TRBD2; v_call: TRBV5-4; j_call: TRBJ2-2; cdr3_nt: TGTGCCAGCAGCCCCCGGGGCGGGAGCTTTGGCACCGGGGAGCTGTTTTTT; cdr3_aa: CASSPRGGSFGTGELFF
clone_size: NA; d_call: NA; v_call: TRBV19; j_call: TRBJ1-5; cdr3_nt: TGTGCCAGTCACGGGGGGGGGATATTGACTGAGGCCCAGCATTTT; cdr3_aa: CASHGGGILTEAQHF
clone_size: NA; d_call: TRBD1; v_call: TRBV28; j_call: TRBJ1-2; cdr3_nt: TGTGCCAGCAGTTCGACAGGGACGGGCTATGGCTACACCTTC; cdr3_aa: CASSSTGTGYGYTF
clone_size: NA; d_call: NA; v_call: TRBV5-1; j_call: TRBJ2-6; cdr3_nt: TGCGCCAGCAGCTTCCGACAGGTTGTGACTGGGGCCAACGTCCTGACTTTC; cdr3_aa: CASSFRQVVTGANVLTF
clone_size: NA; d_call: NA; v_call: TRBV19; j_call: TRBJ2-1; cdr3_nt: TGTGCCAGTACTAAAAGCGGTCTTTCCTACAATGAGCAGTTCTTC; cdr3_aa: CASTKSGLSYNEQFF
clone_size: once; d_call: TRBD1; v_call: TRBV27; j_call: TRBJ2-3; cdr3_nt: TGTGCCAGCAGTCGGGGACAGGGGGCTAACACGCAGTATTTT; cdr3_aa: CASSRGQGANTQYF
clone_size: few; d_call: TRBD1; v_call: TRBV7-8; j_call: TRBJ2-7; cdr3_nt: TGTGCCAGCAGCCCCCAGGGGGCAGAGACATCCTACGAGCAGTACTTC; cdr3_aa: CASSPQGAETSYEQYF
clone_size: NA; d_call: TRBD1; v_call: TRBV6-5; j_call: TRBJ2-1; cdr3_nt: TGTGCCAGCAGAAGACAGGGACCATACAATGAGCAGTTCTTC; cdr3_aa: CASRRQGPYNEQFF
clone_size: NA; d_call: NA; v_call: TRBV29-1; j_call: TRBJ2-1; cdr3_nt: TGCAGCTTAGCGGTTTCTAACAATGAGCAGTTCTTC; cdr3_aa: CSLAVSNNEQFF
clone_size: NA; d_call: TRBD1; v_call: TRBV30; j_call: TRBJ1-6; cdr3_nt: TGTGCCTGGAGACCGGGACAGAGCTCCTATAATTCACCCCTCCACTTT; cdr3_aa: CAWRPGQSSYNSPLHF
clone_size: NA; d_call: NA; v_call: TRBV7-2; j_call: TRBJ2-1; cdr3_nt: TGTGCCAGCAGCTCGCGAAGAGGGGGGGACAATGAGCAGTTCTTC; cdr3_aa: CASSSRRGGDNEQFF
clone_size: NA; d_call: TRBD1; v_call: TRBV5-1; j_call: TRBJ2-5; cdr3_nt: TGCGCCAGCAGTTCACAGGGGGAAGAGACCCAGTACTTC; cdr3_aa: CASSSQGEETQYF
clone_size: NA; d_call: NA; v_call: TRBV6-5; j_call: TRBJ2-3; cdr3_nt: TGTGCCAGCAGCGGGAGAACAGATACGCAGTATTTT; cdr3_aa: CASSGRTDTQYF
clone_size: NA; d_call: TRBD2; v_call: TRBV25-1; j_call: TRBJ2-5; cdr3_nt: TGTGCCAGCAGCCTACTAGCGGGAGGAAACCAAGAGACCCAGTACTTC; cdr3_aa: CASSLLAGGNQETQYF
clone_size: NA; d_call: TRBD1; v_call: TRBV11-2; j_call: TRBJ1-1; cdr3_nt: TGTGCCAGCAGCCCCGGGACAGGGGTTCTGTTAAACACTGAAGCTTTCTTT; cdr3_aa: CASSPGTGVLLNTEAFF
clone_size: NA; d_call: TRBD1; v_call: TRBV18; j_call: TRBJ1-4; cdr3_nt: TGTGCCAGCTCACGTTTCCAGGGGGGCGAGAATGAAAAACTGTTTTTT; cdr3_aa: CASSRFQGGENEKLFF
clone_size: NA; d_call: NA; v_call: TRBV18; j_call: TRBJ1-1; cdr3_nt: TGTGCCAGCTCACCCAAGACAGGATACGCTGAAGCTTTCTTT; cdr3_aa: CASSPKTGYAEAFF
clone_size: many; d_call: NA; v_call: TRBV10-3; j_call: TRBJ1-2; cdr3_nt: TGTGCCATCAGTGGGGGGGGAGGCTACACCTTC; cdr3_aa: CAISGGGGYTF
clone_size: once; d_call: NA; v_call: TRBV30; j_call: TRBJ1-5; cdr3_nt: TGTGCCTGGAGTGATGGGGGGAAGCCCCAGCATTTT; cdr3_aa: CAWSDGGKPQHF
clone_size: NA; d_call: TRBD1; v_call: TRBV9; j_call: TRBJ1-4; cdr3_nt: TGTGCCAGCAGCCCCCAGGGGGGCTGGGATGAAAAACTGTTTTTT; cdr3_aa: CASSPQGGWDEKLFF
clone_size: once; d_call: NA; v_call: TRBV6-2/TRBV6-3; j_call: TRBJ1-1; cdr3_nt: TGTGCCAGCAGCCCTACAGGGAAGAGAGGGACTGAAGCTTTCTTT; cdr3_aa: CASSPTGKRGTEAFF
clone_size: NA; d_call: NA; v_call: TRBV6-5; j_call: TRBJ2-7; cdr3_nt: TGTGCCAGCAGTACGGGGAGTTTCTACGAGCAGTACTTC; cdr3_aa: CASSTGSFYEQYF
clone_size: NA; d_call: TRBD1; v_call: TRBV5-1; j_call: TRBJ2-7; cdr3_nt: TGCGCCAGCATCGACAAGCCGAGGGGGCTCGAGCAGTACTTC; cdr3_aa: CASIDKPRGLEQYF
clone_size: NA; d_call: NA; v_call: TRBV20-1; j_call: TRBJ1-1; cdr3_nt: TGCAGTGCTGGCTTCAACACTGAAGCTTTCTTT; cdr3_aa: CSAGFNTEAFF
clone_size: NA; d_call: NA; v_call: TRBV11-2; j_call: TRBJ2-3; cdr3_nt: TGTGCCAGCAGCTTAGTAACAAGGGGAGGCTCCACAGATACGCAGTATTTT; cdr3_aa: CASSLVTRGGSTDTQYF
clone_size: NA; d_call: TRBD2; v_call: TRBV7-9; j_call: TRBJ2-1; cdr3_nt: TGTGCCAGCAGCGGGGGGGCCTACAATGAGCAGTTCTTC; cdr3_aa: CASSGGAYNEQFF
clone_size: NA; d_call: TRBD2; v_call: TRBV11-3; j_call: TRBJ2-2; cdr3_nt: TGTGCCAGCAGCTTATCACTAGCGGGAGGTGGCGGGGAGCTGTTTTTT; cdr3_aa: CASSLSLAGGGGELFF
clone_size: once; d_call: TRBD1; v_call: TRBV15; j_call: TRBJ2-7; cdr3_nt: TGTGCCACCAGCAGAGAGGGAACAGGGGCCTCCTACGAGCAGTACTTC; cdr3_aa: CATSREGTGASYEQYF
clone_size: NA; d_call: NA; v_call: TRBV29-1; j_call: TRBJ1-2; cdr3_nt: TGCAGCGTTGCTTCTTCGGGAAGTTCTAACTATGGCTACACCTTC; cdr3_aa: CSVASSGSSNYGYTF